This T cell receptor (beta chain) was retrieved from a study of memory CD4+ T cells and cytomegalovirus serostatus. This clone has a single count. The ends were cut back, 4 bases at V and 6 bases at J, with 16 bases in the middle. The germline V gene has CDR1 SGDLS and CDR2 YYNGEE. The CDR3 covers 14 residues. Single viable CD3+CD4+CD8-CD45RO+ cells were sorted as the memory CD4+ T cells. Here immunoSEQ multiplex PCR was the method, and the copy in TCRdb shows in-frame clones only, minus some. The sample has 56,000 or so clones; about 81% are singletons. This chain uses TRBV9 with TRBJ1-2, with a possible D match to TRBD1 (6 bases). The specimen was memory CD4+ T cells from blood. The sequence derives from an adult in good health and CMV-seronegative. CDR3 in DNA: TGTGCCAGCAGCCCCGGGGTGGGGGCTGATGGCTACACCTTC. This encodes CASSPGVGADGYTF.